These 19 T cell receptor beta chains were sequenced from one sample in a study of T-cell reconstitution after alpha-beta-depleted transplantation in children. Preparation of the TCRbeta library involved a method that used unique molecular identifiers. TCRdb re-called the PCR reads through MiXCR, storing one row per CDR3 protein. This sample yields approximately 520,000 distinct CDR3 sequences, of which 30% to 35% are seen a single time; around 2.3% belongs to the top ten. The sample was PBMCs from the stem cell graft donor, taken from the stem cell graft. The receptors shown here come from a human donor who donated a stem cell graft to a child with aplastic anemia.

In its sample, this clonotype was seen a few times. V is TRBV29-1 and J is TRBJ1-2; D is possibly TRBD1 (6 bases). Germline values: CDR1 SQVTM, CDR2 ANQGSEA. Trimming stripped 2 bases from V and 14 bases from J, with 12 bases between. CDR3 size: 10 residues. CDR3 DNA sequence: TGCAGCGTTGAACCCGAAAGGGGGACCTTC. Translating gives CSVEPERGTF. The whole variable domain, filled in from reference TRBV29-1 and TRBJ1-2, reads SAVISQKPSRDICQRGTSLTIQCQVDSQVTMMFWYRQQPGQSLTLIATANQGSEATYESGFVIDKFPISRPNLTFSTLTVSNMSPEDSSIYLCSVEPERGTFGSGTRLTVV.

This clonotype was seen a few times. The rearrangement links TRBV11-3 to TRBJ2-7; 8 bases map to TRBD2. Germline CDR1 and CDR2: SGHNT and YENEEA. This CDR3 comprises 13 residues. With 3 bases clipped from V and 5 bases from J, the junction kept 3 bases outside the gene matches. The CDR3 spells CASSLAREDEQYF. In DNA form, the CDR3 reads TGTGCCAGCAGCTTGGCGCGGGAGGACGAGCAGTACTTC.

As DNA, the CDR3 is TGTGCCAGCAGCGTAGAGGTTGGTTCGCAGTATTTT. Encoded protein: CASSVEVGSQYF. The chain combines TRBV9 with TRBJ2-3; D unclear. CDR1 SGDLS and CDR2 YYNGEE come from the germline V gene. This CDR3 has 12 amino acids. Trimming took off 0 bases at V and 10 bases at J, with 9 bases between the two ends.

The gene calls are TRBV12-3 or TRBV12-4 and TRBJ1-2; D gene ambiguous. The CDR3 runs to 16 residues. Between the trimmed V and J ends, which lost 3 bases and 2 bases, there was a span of 16 bases. CDR3 nucleotides: TGTGCCAGCAGTTTTCTGGGTGGGAGACCGAACTATGGCTACACCTTC. Translated: CASSFLGGRPNYGYTF.

J is TRBJ1-2 and V is TRBV5-1; TRBD1 aligns across 9 bases. V trimming: 3 bases; J trimming: 8 bases; junction bases outside the gene matches: 8. The germline V gene encodes CDR1 SGHRS and CDR2 YFSETQ. The CDR3 runs 14 residues. Here the CDR3 DNA reads TGCGCCAGCAGCTCGTCCGGGACAGGGAGGGGCTACACCTTC. Amino acids: CASSSSGTGRGYTF.

The CDR3 coding sequence is TGCAGTGCGAGACGGGGAGGGGAAGAAAAACTGTTTTTT. It encodes CSARRGGEEKLFF. The V gene is TRBV20-1, the J gene TRBJ1-4; D is possibly TRBD1 (5 bases). The germline CDR1 and CDR2 sequences are DFQATT and SNEGSKA (reference sequence). The ends were cut back, 6 bases at V and 8 bases at J, with 16 bases in the middle. The CDR3 is 13 residues long.

The genes are TRBV4-1 and TRBJ2-1; TRBD2 agrees at 9 bases. V gave up 2 bases and J gave up 6 bases; unmatched junction bases: 8. The CDR3 loop spans 16 amino acids. Germline lookup yields CDR1 MGHRA and CDR2 YSYEKL. In DNA, the CDR3 is TGCGCCAGCAGCCAATTATGGCGGGGGGGGGCCAATGAGCAGTTCTTC. Residues: CASSQLWRGGANEQFF.

This clonotype was observed a handful of times. CDR3 sequence reads: CASSYREDTQYF. In DNA, the CDR3 is TGTGCCAGCAGTTACCGAGAAGATACGCAGTATTTT. V and J are TRBV6-2 or TRBV6-3 and TRBJ2-3; no clear D. The V end lost 2 bases, the J end lost 5 bases, and 5 bases lay between the germline ends. The CDR3 extends over 12 amino acids. Per the germline V gene, CDR1 is MNHEY and CDR2 is SVGEGT.

This sequence joins TRBV6-2 or TRBV6-3 and TRBJ2-7; 14 nucleotides agree with TRBD2. From germline, CDR1 is MNHEY and CDR2 SVGEGT. This CDR3 has 18 residues. Trimming cost V 5 bases and J 3 bases; bases outside gene matches: 12. CDR3 sequence reads: CASSPGTSGRPIDYEQYV. The CDR3 region has the DNA TGTGCCAGCAGTCCAGGGACTAGCGGGAGACCGATAGACTACGAGCAGTACGTC.

This chain links TRBV7-2 with TRBJ1-1, with a weak D call TRBD1 (6 bases). Germline loops: CDR1 SGHTA, CDR2 FQGNSA. The CDR3 covers 13 residues. V was cut by 6 bases and J by 2 bases, with 10 bases left in between. In DNA form, the CDR3 reads TGTGCCAGCAGAAAGGACAGAAACACTGAAGCTTTCTTT. Its protein product is CASRKDRNTEAFF. Looking up the rest from reference TRBV7-2 and TRBJ1-1 gives the full variable domain: GAGVSQSPSNKVTEKGKDVELRCDPISGHTALYWYRQSLGQGLEFLIYFQGNSAPDKSGLPSDRFSAERTGGSVSTLTIQRTQQEDSAVYLCASRKDRNTEAFFGQGTRLTVV.

This clonotype was detected a few times. This rearrangement joins TRBV12-3 or TRBV12-4 to TRBJ2-3; 10 bases are a match to TRBD2. Trimming cost V 4 bases and J 7 bases; bases outside gene matches: 8. The CDR3 has 15 residues. CDR3 loop: CASSSQREGPNTQYF. In nucleotides, the CDR3 is TGTGCCAGCAGTTCTCAGCGGGAGGGACCGAATACGCAGTATTTT.

This clonotype was counted between two and nine times. V gene TRBV18 combines with J gene TRBJ1-1; D is perhaps TRBD1 (5 bases). CDR1 is KGHSH, CDR2 LQKENI, per germline. The CDR3 spans 11 residues. V lost 4 bases and J 8 bases, leaving 8 bases between the germline ends. The DNA of the CDR3 is TGTGCCAGCTCACAGAACAGGGAAGCTTTCTTT. It yields the protein CASSQNREAFF.

This chain connects TRBV29-1 to TRBJ1-5, with D hard to call. CDR3 length: 14 residues. In germline, CDR1 is SQVTM, CDR2 ANQGSEA. V shed 5 bases and J shed 5 bases, with 16 bases lying between them. In nucleotides, the CDR3 is TGCAGCGTTCAGGCGGGGAACCGGGATCAGCCCCAGCATTTT. Translating gives CSVQAGNRDQPQHF.

V is TRBV4-3 and J is TRBJ2-7; TRBD2 matches 8 bases. This CDR3 contains 15 residues. Germline lookup yields CDR1 LGHNA and CDR2 YSLEER. Losses at the gene ends were 5 bases for V and 5 bases for J; bases not matched to a gene: 11. The chain's CDR3 is CASSTVGGGLNEQYF. The CDR3 nucleotides are TGCGCCAGCAGCACCGTCGGGGGGGGTTTGAACGAGCAGTACTTC.

The chain joins TRBV20-1 to TRBJ2-7, with TRBD2 identical over 7 bases. The CDR3 contains 14 residues. Losses at the gene ends were 7 bases for V and 2 bases for J; bases not matched to a gene: 11. CDR1 and CDR2 from the germline V gene are DFQATT and SNEGSKA (reference sequence). The CDR3 DNA is TGCAGTGTTACGGGGAGGGTAGGTCCCTACGAGCAGTACTTC. It yields the protein CSVTGRVGPYEQYF.

This clonotype has just a few counts. The J gene is TRBJ2-2, the V gene TRBV15, with D hard to call. The V gene's germline CDR1 is LNHNV and CDR2 YYDKDF (reference sequence). This CDR3 contains 16 residues. V was cut by 3 bases and J by 5 bases, with 16 bases left in between. CDR3 amino acids: CATSRTGRLTTGELFF. The CDR3, as DNA: TGTGCCACCAGCAGGACCGGACGGCTGACTACCGGGGAGCTGTTTTTT.

In its sample, this clonotype was seen a few times. The chain employs TRBV5-1 and TRBJ2-5, with 9 bases identical to TRBD2. The trim removed 1 base at V and 3 bases at J, leaving 4 bases unmatched. This CDR3 is 15 amino acids long. Germline V gene data show CDR1 as SGHRS and CDR2 as YFSETQ. CDR3 in amino acids: CASSLIPSGEETQYF. As DNA, the CDR3 is TGCGCCAGCAGCTTGATCCCTAGCGGGGAAGAGACCCAGTACTTC.

J is TRBJ2-7 and V is TRBV5-8; no clear D. Germline V gene data show CDR1 as SGHTS and CDR2 as YDEGEE. The CDR3 contains 14 residues. Trimming shortened V by 0 bases and J by 3 bases, and 10 bases separated the two germline ends. For the CDR3, the DNA is TGTGCCAGCAGCTTGGTAGGCAGTGACTACGAGCAGTACTTC. This sequence encodes CASSLVGSDYEQYF.

The V and J genes are TRBV28 and TRBJ2-7; 10 nucleotides agree with TRBD2. The CDR3 totals 16 residues. V trimming: 6 bases; J trimming: 2 bases; junction bases outside the gene matches: 10. Germline CDR1 reads MDHEN; CDR2 reads SYDVKM. In DNA, the CDR3 is TGTGCCAGCAGCTCGATTGGGAGCGGGAGGGCCTACGAGCAGTACTTC. It codes for CASSSIGSGRAYEQYF.